The sequence of this TCR beta chain was determined in a study of blood T cell repertoires in COVID-19. Study-level background: PBMCs, B-cell-depleted T cells, or T cells provided the cDNA or gDNA that made up the material.

TCRdb keeps only in-frame clones here, not all; method: immunoSEQ multiplex PCR. The sample has 100,000 to 120,000 clones; around 90% are singletons. The CDR3 covers 14 residues. Germline V gene sequence: CDR1 SNHLY, CDR2 FYNNEI. V dropped 1 base and J dropped 5 bases, with 11 bases sitting between them. The V gene is TRBV2, the J gene TRBJ2-5; unclear D gene. The sequence came from a woman aged 45-65 years with acute or convalescent COVID-19. The sequenced material came from peripheral blood. The CDR3 bases are TGTGCCAGCAGTGAAGGTGGAGTTAGGGAGACCCAGTACTTC. Translated, it gives CASSEGGVRETQYF.